Presented here are 4 T cell receptor beta chains from one specimen sequenced in a study of blood T cell repertoires in COVID-19. Clones were read by immunoSEQ multiplex PCR, and TCRdb kept only the in-frame ones, dropping some. The sample comprises about 210,000 clones, around 83% of which are singletons, and 7% to 10% rests with the top ten. Sequences were obtained from peripheral blood. These receptors originate from a woman aged 50 to 60 with acute or convalescent COVID-19.

This clone was recorded only once. V is TRBV10-1 and J is TRBJ2-7; D possibly corresponds to TRBD1 (6 bases). CDR3 length: 13 amino acids. Looked up from germline, CDR1 is WNHNN and CDR2 is SYGVQD (reference sequence). The germline V and J ends were trimmed by 6 bases and 2 bases, with 11 bases remaining between them. The DNA for the CDR3 is TGCGCCAGCAGCCGGGACATGACCTACGAGCAGTACTTC. Protein: CASSRDMTYEQYF.

The chain employs TRBV24-1 and TRBJ1-1; tentatively, D is TRBD1 (5 bases). This CDR3 has 14 residues. V shed 10 bases and J shed 1 base, with 15 bases lying between them. CDR1 is KGHDR, CDR2 SFDVKD, per germline. The CDR3 DNA follows: TGTGCCACTAGAGCGGGGGTCCCGAACACTGAAGCTTTCTTT. This translates into CATRAGVPNTEAFF.

The chain is built from TRBV12-3 or TRBV12-4 and TRBJ2-1; a possible D gene is TRBD2 (5 bases). The CDR3 is made up of 13 amino acids. V lost 2 bases, J lost 12 bases, and 14 bases lay in between. CDR3 nucleotides: TGTGCCAGCAGTTTATGGGAGACCGAGGGGCAGTTCTTC. It translates to CASSLWETEGQFF.

The chain uses TRBV24-1 and TRBJ2-5, with 8 bases matching TRBD1. Germline V lookup: CDR1 KGHDR, CDR2 SFDVKD. V trimming: 5 bases; J trimming: 4 bases; junction bases outside the gene matches: 11. CDR3 size: 16 residues. In DNA, the CDR3 is TGTGCCACCAGTGGGGGACAGGCTTCCAGGCGAGAGACCCAGTACTTC. Its protein is CATSGGQASRRETQYF.